This TCR beta chain stems from a study of blood T cell repertoires in COVID-19. Across the study: Collection of acute and convalescent COVID-19 samples took place in the United States, Italy and Spain.

Original data processing: The assay estimated nucleated cells by amplifying reference gene primers. Assay used: immunoSEQ multiplex PCR; TCRdb lists only in-frame clones, some missing. D and trimming come from the DNA, and the V and J calls and clone size come from that table. The sample carries some 190,000 clones, less than 80% recorded once. Germline loops: CDR1 LNHDA, CDR2 SQIVND (reference sequence). J lost 6 bases, V lost 11 bases, and 3 bases had no gene match. This CDR3 has 11 residues. The chain has TRBV19 and TRBJ1-2, with 10 bases fitting TRBD1. The sequencing input was peripheral blood. The origin of this receptor is a woman aged 45-59 years with acute or convalescent COVID-19. CDR3 residues: CASTGGNGYTF. In nucleotides, the CDR3 is TGTGCCTCGACAGGGGGCAATGGCTACACCTTC.